This TCR beta chain was found in a study of immune evolution from preneoplasia to lung adenocarcinoma. The wider study: HLA loss of heterozygosity: over 5.5% AIS, more than 14% MIA, about 30% ADC, none AAH.

Worth noting for this clone: The target antigen is unknown.

Macro-dissection enriched premalignant or tumor cells before nucleic acid extraction. Repertoires were generated with immunoSEQ multiplex PCR, while TCRdb's copy carries only in-frame clones and drops some. The sample lists 4,000 to 6,000 clones, less than 85% seen once, with 6.6% in the top ten. The study's findings and limits: Top clone frequencies peaked in normal lung, apparently declining through invasive adenocarcinoma. Normal lung had highest clonality; later lesions appeared denser, more diverse.

Germline V lookup: CDR1 SGDLS, CDR2 YYNGEE. V dropped 1 base and J dropped 7 bases, with 12 bases sitting between them. CDR3 length: 13 amino acids. This TCR was sampled from a person aged 45-69 years with lung adenocarcinoma. The rearrangement uses TRBV9 and TRBJ2-7; tentatively, D is TRBD2 (5 bases). Sequencing was carried out using FFPE minimally invasive lung adenocarcinoma tissue. The CDR3, as DNA: TGTGCCAGCAGCGTAATCGAGGGTTCGGAGCAGTACTTC. Protein sequence: CASSVIEGSEQYF.